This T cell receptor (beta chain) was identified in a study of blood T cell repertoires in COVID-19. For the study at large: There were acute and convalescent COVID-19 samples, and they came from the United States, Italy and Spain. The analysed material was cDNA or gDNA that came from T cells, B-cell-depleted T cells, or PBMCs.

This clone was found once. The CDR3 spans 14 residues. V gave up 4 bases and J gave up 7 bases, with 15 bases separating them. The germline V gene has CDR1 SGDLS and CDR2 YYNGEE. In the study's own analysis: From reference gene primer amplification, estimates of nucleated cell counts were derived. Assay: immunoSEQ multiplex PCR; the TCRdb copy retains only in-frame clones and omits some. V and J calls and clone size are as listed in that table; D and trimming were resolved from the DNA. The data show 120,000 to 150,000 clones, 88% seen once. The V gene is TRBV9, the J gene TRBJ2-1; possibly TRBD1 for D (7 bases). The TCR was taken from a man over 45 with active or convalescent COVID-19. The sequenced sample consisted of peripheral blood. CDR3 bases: TGTGCCAGCAGCTTAATGGGGGGACAGAATGAGCAGTTCTTC. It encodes CASSLMGGQNEQFF.